One sample yielded the 12 T cell receptor beta chains listed below, sequenced in a study of T cell repertoires in cytomegalovirus infection (dated by TCRdb to between 2019 and 2020). These receptors' antigens are unknown. The sample was run on an Illumina HiSeq 1500. Clones were called with MiXCR by TCRdb after fastp trimmed the public reads at Q25, and only in-frame beta chains were retained. Each entry is one CDR3 protein sequence, shown with its most common DNA and genes. The sample yields 600,000 to 700,000 distinct CDR3 sequences; approximately 33% were counted once. Roughly 18% of the sample is taken by the ten largest. Explained via the paper, the treatment or condition label denotes: in vitro stimulation with specific CMV peptide epitopes to enrich CMV-specific T cells. Material: cultured PBMCs, obtained from culture after CMV antigen stimulation. Source of these receptors: a human donor in good health (CMV status not recorded). Some clones in this sample may be carry-over from other donors' samples.

The chain combines TRBV6-1 with TRBJ2-1, with D uncertain. There are 18 residues in the CDR3. The V gene lost 3 bases and the J gene lost 0 bases, with 18 bases spanning the gap. Germline lookup yields CDR1 MNHNS and CDR2 SASEGT. The CDR3 region is CASSEDLFTLSSYNEQFF. CDR3 sequence (DNA): TGTGCCAGCAGTGAGGACCTTTTTACACTTAGCTCCTACAATGAGCAGTTCTTC.

This clonotype was picked up a small number of times. The V and J genes are TRBV6-1 and TRBJ2-1; D possibly corresponds to TRBD2 (6 bases). The CDR3 is 12 amino acids. The V end was cut by 5 bases, the J end by 7 bases, with 9 bases between. Per germline, CDR1 MNHNS and CDR2 SASEGT. The CDR3 DNA reads as TGTGCCAGCAGTCCGGGGACTAATGAGCAGTTCTTC. It yields the protein CASSPGTNEQFF.

This clonotype showed up just a few times. The chain employs TRBV7-2 and TRBJ2-2, with 14 bases matching TRBD2. Germline CDR1 SGHTA, CDR2 FQGNSA. There are 16 residues in the CDR3. The V gene end was trimmed by 5 bases and the J gene end by 9 bases; junction bases not matched to a gene: 8. The CDR3 protein is CASSPRLAGGLWELFF. The CDR3 coding sequence is TGTGCCAGCAGCCCTAGACTAGCGGGGGGGCTTTGGGAGCTGTTTTTT.

This clonotype appeared a few times. The chain uses TRBV19 and TRBJ2-1; TRBD1 matches at 8 bases. This CDR3 has 17 amino acids. Trimming took 6 bases from V and 9 from J; bases not matched to a gene: 19. CDR1 is LNHDA, CDR2 SQIVND, per germline (reference sequence). The CDR3, as DNA: TGTGCCAGTAGGAATTCTCCGGGGACAGGTAACCACAGTGAGCAGTTCTTC. Protein product: CASRNSPGTGNHSEQFF.

The sample holds a few counts of this clonotype. V is TRBV7-9 and J is TRBJ2-7; 11 bases map to TRBD2. Germline V gene sequence: CDR1 SEHNR, CDR2 FQNEAQ (reference sequence). With 5 bases clipped from V and 6 bases from J, the junction kept 9 bases outside the gene matches. This CDR3 is 15 amino acids long. The CDR3 loop reads CASSERLAGSSEQYF. The CDR3 nucleotides read TGTGCCAGCAGCGAGAGACTAGCGGGAAGCAGCGAGCAGTACTTC.

This clonotype was detected only a few times. The V gene is TRBV5-1, the J gene TRBJ1-5; D ambiguous. V shed 0 bases and J shed 1 base, with 8 bases lying between them. Germline loops: CDR1 SGHRS, CDR2 YFSETQ. The CDR3 is 15 residues long. The DNA of the CDR3 is TGCGCCAGCAGCTTGGTTGTTCAAAGCAATCAGCCCCAGCATTTT. This translates into CASSLVVQSNQPQHF.

The chain couples TRBV6-1 to TRBJ1-1; 8 bases map to TRBD1. Germline loops: CDR1 MNHNS, CDR2 SASEGT. J was trimmed by 4 bases and V by 4 bases; bases with no gene match: 11. The CDR3 length is 16 residues. CDR3 nucleotide sequence: TGTGCCAGCAGTGCTCGCCGACAGGGGAAGGCCACTGAAGCTTTCTTT. This translates into CASSARRQGKATEAFF.

This clonotype has more than one count but fewer than ten. The rearrangement uses TRBV7-2 and TRBJ2-7, with 11 bases identical to TRBD2. The CDR3 covers 17 residues. V lost 1 base to trimming and J lost 7 bases; unmatched junction nucleotides: 12. In germline, CDR1 is SGHTA, CDR2 FQGNSA. The chain's CDR3 is CASSLVTIGTSGTEQYF. The DNA of the CDR3 is TGTGCCAGCAGCTTAGTTACGATTGGGACTAGCGGAACTGAGCAGTACTTC.

J is TRBJ2-2 and V is TRBV7-2; a weak D match, TRBD2 (7 bases). This CDR3 is 14 amino acids long. Trimming pared 6 bases from V and 7 bases from J, leaving 15 bases between. Germline CDR1 SGHTA, CDR2 FQGNSA. CDR3 in amino acids: CASSQTGGRGELFF. CDR3 DNA sequence: TGTGCCAGCAGTCAAACCGGGGGGCGCGGGGAGCTGTTTTTT.

This clonotype has just a few counts. The chain joins TRBV4-1 to TRBJ2-2, with 11 bases identical to TRBD2. The germline CDR1 and CDR2 sequences are MGHRA and YSYEKL. The V gene end was trimmed by 3 bases and the J gene end by 0 bases; junction bases not matched to a gene: 3. There are 17 residues in the CDR3. CDR3 region: CASSQRGLAANTGELFF. The CDR3 region has the DNA TGCGCCAGCAGCCAGAGGGGACTAGCGGCGAACACCGGGGAGCTGTTTTTT.

The V call is TRBV18, the J call TRBJ2-1, with 8 positions matching TRBD2. This CDR3 is built from 15 residues. Germline CDR1 is KGHSH and CDR2 is LQKENI. Trimming cost V 1 base and J 8 bases; bases outside gene matches: 7. This chain's CDR3 is CASSPLAGRVDEQFF. CDR3 nucleotides: TGTGCCAGCTCACCACTGGCCGGGAGGGTCGATGAGCAGTTCTTC.

The chain is built from TRBV4-1 and TRBJ1-5; D is ambiguous. V was shortened by 0 bases and J by 2 bases, with 8 bases between the two germline ends. This CDR3 region has 15 residues. Germline lookup yields CDR1 MGHRA and CDR2 YSYEKL. The CDR3 spells CASSQDLRGNQPQHF. Written as DNA, the CDR3 is TGCGCCAGCAGCCAAGATCTAAGGGGCAATCAGCCCCAGCATTTT.